This entry features one T cell receptor (beta chain) sequence. The protocol was immunoSEQ multiplex PCR, while the TCRdb copy is restricted to in-frame clones and leaves out a portion. The sample holds approximately 89,000 clones, about 85% seen once. These data belong to a study of blood T cell repertoires in COVID-19. Trimming cost V 6 bases and J 1 base; bases outside gene matches: 7. This CDR3 region has 16 residues. Germline assignment: CDR1 SNHLY and CDR2 FYNNEI. This receptor was obtained from a man aged 65 to 79 with acute or convalescent COVID-19. The chain combines TRBV2 with TRBJ2-2, with TRBD1 identical over 8 bases. The sequencing input was peripheral blood. In DNA form, the CDR3 reads TGTGCCAGCAGCCGGGACAGGCCGGGGAACACCGGGGAGCTGTTTTTT. Translating it yields CASSRDRPGNTGELFF. The full variable domain, completed using reference TRBV2 and TRBJ2-2, is EPEVTQTPSHQVTQMGQEVILRCVPISNHLYFYWYRQILGQKVEFLVSFYNNEISEKSEIFDDQFSVERPDGSNFTLKIRSTKLEDSAMYFCASSRDRPGNTGELFFGEGSRLTVL.